The entry that follows covers one T cell receptor (beta chain) sequence. This record belongs to a study of blood T cell repertoires in COVID-19. Clones were read by immunoSEQ multiplex PCR, and TCRdb kept only the in-frame ones, dropping some. Here the sample spans over 95,000 clones, about 88% being singletons. Trimming removed 0 bases from V and 2 bases from J, with 7 bases in between. CDR3 length: 14 residues. Germline V gives CDR1 ENHRY, CDR2 SYGVKD. Sequences were obtained from peripheral blood. V usage is TRBV10-3 and J usage is TRBJ1-2, with a weak D call TRBD1 (5 bases). This clonotype was obtained from a man aged 35-49 years with acute or convalescent COVID-19. CDR3 sequence (DNA): TGTGCCATCAGTGAGTCGGGGGGGAACTATGGCTACACCTTC. Its protein product is CAISESGGNYGYTF.